These T cell receptor beta chains were read from a single sample in a study of blood T cell repertoires in COVID-19. The protocol was immunoSEQ multiplex PCR, while the TCRdb copy is restricted to in-frame clones and leaves out a portion. This sample has some 250,000 clones, with 85% to 90% found just once. The specimen was PBMCs or T cells enriched from blood (not recorded which). These receptors were collected from a woman between 25 and 40 years old with acute COVID-19. Each CDR3 is given with its conserved first and last residue. The D gene is left open where the match is weak. Clone size is given for some rows only: seen once, a few or many times, or a class if the clone is expanded.

j_call: TRBJ2-4
clone_size: .
d_call: .
v_call: TRBV13
cdr3_aa: CASSLGHLAKNIQYF
cdr3_nt: TGTGCCAGCAGCTTGGGACACCTAGCCAAAAACATTCAGTACTTC

j_call: TRBJ2-5
clone_size: many
d_call: .
v_call: TRBV11-2
cdr3_aa: CASSFGGARETQYF
cdr3_nt: TGTGCCAGCAGCTTTGGAGGGGCTCGAGAGACCCAGTACTTC

j_call: TRBJ1-1
clone_size: .
d_call: .
v_call: TRBV4-3
cdr3_aa: CASSQDLRTPEAFF
cdr3_nt: TGCGCCAGCAGCCAAGATCTTCGGACACCTGAAGCTTTCTTT

j_call: TRBJ2-5
clone_size: .
d_call: TRBD2
v_call: TRBV28
cdr3_aa: CASRVTSGGPKETQYF
cdr3_nt: TGTGCCAGCAGGGTGACTAGCGGGGGACCAAAAGAGACCCAGTACTTC

j_call: TRBJ2-5
clone_size: .
d_call: .
v_call: TRBV7-9
cdr3_aa: CASSSARGETQYF
cdr3_nt: TGTGCCAGCAGCTCGGCCCGAGGGGAGACCCAGTACTTC

j_call: TRBJ2-5
clone_size: .
d_call: .
v_call: TRBV11-3
cdr3_aa: CASSPYRTVQETQYF
cdr3_nt: TGTGCCAGCAGCCCCTACAGGACCGTCCAAGAGACCCAGTACTTC

j_call: TRBJ1-2
clone_size: .
d_call: .
v_call: TRBV9
cdr3_aa: CASSPGVYGYTF
cdr3_nt: TGTGCCAGCAGCCCAGGGGTCTATGGCTACACCTTC

j_call: TRBJ1-4
clone_size: .
d_call: .
v_call: TRBV6-5
cdr3_aa: CASSYGRDSSEKLFF
cdr3_nt: TGTGCCAGCAGTTACGGTCGGGATAGTAGTGAAAAACTGTTTTTT

j_call: TRBJ1-6
clone_size: .
d_call: .
v_call: TRBV28
cdr3_aa: CASSYGGDSYNSPLHF
cdr3_nt: TGTGCCAGCAGTTATGGAGGGGACTCCTATAATTCACCCCTCCACTTT

j_call: TRBJ2-1
clone_size: .
d_call: TRBD1
v_call: TRBV27
cdr3_aa: CASTRQGSSYNEQFF
cdr3_nt: TGTGCCAGCACCCGACAGGGGAGCTCCTACAATGAGCAGTTCTTC

j_call: TRBJ1-6
clone_size: .
d_call: TRBD1
v_call: TRBV6-5
cdr3_aa: CASQPLDRVNSPLHF
cdr3_nt: TGTGCCAGCCAGCCCCTAGACAGGGTCAATTCACCCCTCCACTTT

j_call: TRBJ2-7
clone_size: once
d_call: .
v_call: TRBV2
cdr3_aa: CASVGVGVREQYF
cdr3_nt: TGTGCCAGCGTAGGGGTTGGGGTACGGGAGCAGTACTTC

j_call: TRBJ1-1
clone_size: once
d_call: .
v_call: TRBV29-1
cdr3_aa: CSVEGLGGASTEAFF
cdr3_nt: TGCAGCGTTGAAGGGCTAGGTGGGGCGAGCACTGAAGCTTTCTTT

j_call: TRBJ1-6
clone_size: .
d_call: TRBD1
v_call: TRBV28
cdr3_aa: CASTRDSHNSPLHF
cdr3_nt: TGTGCCAGCACCCGGGACAGCCATAATTCACCCCTCCACTTT

j_call: TRBJ1-1
clone_size: .
d_call: .
v_call: TRBV6-5
cdr3_aa: CASSYSGSAAVGAFF
cdr3_nt: TGTGCCAGCAGTTACTCGGGGAGCGCAGCGGTTGGAGCTTTCTTT

j_call: TRBJ1-1
clone_size: .
d_call: TRBD1
v_call: TRBV5-4
cdr3_aa: CASSLGTGGFTEAFF
cdr3_nt: TGTGCCAGCAGCTTGGGGACAGGGGGCTTCACTGAAGCTTTCTTT

j_call: TRBJ1-5
clone_size: .
d_call: .
v_call: TRBV5-5
cdr3_aa: CASSLGRVSGQPQHF
cdr3_nt: TGTGCCAGCAGCTTGGGCAGGGTCTCTGGGCAGCCCCAGCATTTT

j_call: TRBJ1-2
clone_size: .
d_call: .
v_call: TRBV29-1
cdr3_aa: CSVEVRGSYGYTF
cdr3_nt: TGCAGCGTTGAAGTGAGGGGGAGCTATGGCTACACCTTC

j_call: TRBJ2-3
clone_size: .
d_call: TRBD2
v_call: TRBV5-4
cdr3_aa: CASSSGAGGSTDTQYF
cdr3_nt: TGTGCCAGCAGCTCGGGAGCGGGGGGAAGCACAGATACGCAGTATTTT

j_call: TRBJ2-5
clone_size: .
d_call: TRBD2
v_call: TRBV4-3
cdr3_aa: CASSQASGGQETQYF
cdr3_nt: TGCGCCAGCAGCCAAGCGAGCGGGGGGCAAGAGACCCAGTACTTC

j_call: TRBJ2-6
clone_size: .
d_call: .
v_call: TRBV7-9
cdr3_aa: CASSLPAGISTGANVLTF
cdr3_nt: TGTGCCAGCAGCTTGCCGGCAGGAATAAGTACTGGGGCCAACGTCCTGACTTTC

j_call: TRBJ2-7
clone_size: .
d_call: .
v_call: TRBV24-1
cdr3_aa: CATSEGSVNTQYF
cdr3_nt: TGTGCCACCAGTGAAGGCAGCGTCAACACGCAGTACTTC

j_call: TRBJ2-3
clone_size: .
d_call: TRBD2
v_call: TRBV9
cdr3_aa: CASSVELAGGSDTQYF
cdr3_nt: TGTGCCAGCAGCGTGGAACTAGCGGGGGGTTCAGATACGCAGTATTTT

j_call: TRBJ2-1
clone_size: .
d_call: TRBD2
v_call: TRBV9
cdr3_aa: CASSVGLAGGNEQFF
cdr3_nt: TGTGCCAGCAGCGTAGGTCTAGCGGGGGGAAATGAGCAGTTCTTC

j_call: TRBJ2-7
clone_size: .
d_call: .
v_call: TRBV7-9
cdr3_aa: CASSLAQGGGYEQYF
cdr3_nt: TGTGCCAGCAGCTTAGCGCAGGGAGGGGGCTACGAGCAGTACTTC

j_call: TRBJ1-6
clone_size: once
d_call: TRBD1
v_call: TRBV6-1
cdr3_aa: CASSEGGTGYSPLHF
cdr3_nt: TGTGCCAGCAGTGAAGGCGGGACAGGGTATTCACCCCTCCACTTT

j_call: TRBJ2-3
clone_size: few
d_call: TRBD1
v_call: TRBV5-8
cdr3_aa: CASSLGTGTGVSSTDTQYF
cdr3_nt: TGTGCCAGCAGCTTGGGTACCGGGACAGGGGTCTCTAGCACAGATACGCAGTATTTT

j_call: TRBJ2-1
clone_size: .
d_call: TRBD2
v_call: TRBV28
cdr3_aa: CASSLTSGGYNEQFF
cdr3_nt: TGTGCCAGCAGTTTGACTAGCGGGGGGTACAATGAGCAGTTCTTC

j_call: TRBJ1-5
clone_size: .
d_call: TRBD1
v_call: TRBV15
cdr3_aa: CATSLDRGHQPQHF
cdr3_nt: TGTGCCACCAGCCTTGACAGGGGGCACCAGCCCCAGCATTTT

j_call: TRBJ1-5
clone_size: few
d_call: TRBD1
v_call: TRBV6-1
cdr3_aa: CASSDMRTGIFSNQPQHF
cdr3_nt: TGTGCCAGCAGTGATATGCGGACAGGGATTTTTAGCAATCAGCCCCAGCATTTT

j_call: TRBJ2-2
clone_size: .
d_call: TRBD2
v_call: TRBV2
cdr3_aa: CASTTGRGGTGELFF
cdr3_nt: TGTGCCAGCACCACCGGGAGGGGGGGCACCGGGGAGCTGTTTTTT

j_call: TRBJ2-7
clone_size: .
d_call: .
v_call: TRBV11-3
cdr3_aa: CASSLGPQSYEQYF
cdr3_nt: TGTGCCAGCAGCTTAGGGCCGCAGTCCTACGAGCAGTACTTC

j_call: TRBJ2-5
clone_size: .
d_call: .
v_call: TRBV27
cdr3_aa: CASSFRDSETQYF
cdr3_nt: TGTGCCAGCAGCTTCCGAGATTCGGAGACCCAGTACTTC

j_call: TRBJ1-2
clone_size: .
d_call: TRBD1
v_call: TRBV2
cdr3_aa: CASSEEEGAGYGYTF
cdr3_nt: TGTGCCAGCAGTGAAGAGGAGGGGGCCGGCTATGGCTACACCTTC

j_call: TRBJ1-2
clone_size: few
d_call: TRBD1
v_call: TRBV5-8
cdr3_aa: CASSPGQNYGYTF
cdr3_nt: TGTGCCAGCAGCCCGGGACAGAACTATGGCTACACCTTC

j_call: TRBJ1-2
clone_size: .
d_call: .
v_call: TRBV4-2
cdr3_aa: CASSQEDSYGYTF
cdr3_nt: TGTGCCAGCAGCCAAGAAGACAGCTATGGCTACACCTTC

j_call: TRBJ1-1
clone_size: .
d_call: .
v_call: TRBV4-1
cdr3_aa: CASSQPEGPREAFF
cdr3_nt: TGCGCCAGCAGCCAGCCCGAAGGCCCTAGGGAAGCTTTCTTT

j_call: TRBJ1-4
clone_size: few
d_call: .
v_call: TRBV11-2
cdr3_aa: CASSLGGGDYSEKLFF
cdr3_nt: TGTGCCAGCAGCTTAGGCGGAGGGGATTATAGTGAAAAACTGTTTTTT

j_call: TRBJ2-7
clone_size: .
d_call: .
v_call: TRBV6-5
cdr3_aa: CASTAVGVSYEQYF
cdr3_nt: TGTGCCAGCACCGCAGTCGGGGTGTCCTACGAGCAGTACTTC

j_call: TRBJ1-2
clone_size: .
d_call: TRBD1
v_call: TRBV19
cdr3_aa: CASSPTGVHGYTF
cdr3_nt: TGTGCCAGTAGTCCTACAGGGGTTCATGGCTACACCTTC

j_call: TRBJ2-1
clone_size: .
d_call: TRBD1
v_call: TRBV7-8
cdr3_aa: CASSSFGGGQGSNEQFF
cdr3_nt: TGTGCCAGCAGCTCCTTTGGTGGGGGACAGGGGTCCAATGAGCAGTTCTTC

j_call: TRBJ2-7
clone_size: .
d_call: TRBD1
v_call: TRBV13
cdr3_aa: CASSFRQGGYEQYF
cdr3_nt: TGTGCCAGCAGTTTCAGACAGGGGGGCTACGAGCAGTACTTC

j_call: TRBJ1-5
clone_size: .
d_call: .
v_call: TRBV6-5
cdr3_aa: CASSATGFNQPQHF
cdr3_nt: TGTGCCAGCAGCGCTACAGGGTTCAATCAGCCCCAGCATTTT

j_call: TRBJ2-1
clone_size: .
d_call: TRBD2
v_call: TRBV4-1
cdr3_aa: CASSQDAAGLYNEQFF
cdr3_nt: TGCGCCAGCAGCCAAGACGCAGCGGGGCTATACAATGAGCAGTTCTTC

j_call: TRBJ1-5
clone_size: .
d_call: .
v_call: TRBV7-8
cdr3_aa: CASSFGRSNQPQHF
cdr3_nt: TGTGCCAGCAGCTTTGGCAGGAGCAATCAGCCCCAGCATTTT

j_call: TRBJ2-1
clone_size: .
d_call: .
v_call: TRBV7-2
cdr3_aa: CASSTPGAYNEQFF
cdr3_nt: TGTGCCAGCAGCACCCCCGGGGCCTACAATGAGCAGTTCTTC

j_call: TRBJ1-4
clone_size: .
d_call: .
v_call: TRBV10-3
cdr3_aa: CAISARGTPDEKLFF
cdr3_nt: TGTGCCATCAGTGCGCGGGGTACCCCTGATGAAAAACTGTTTTTT

j_call: TRBJ2-1
clone_size: .
d_call: .
v_call: TRBV5-1
cdr3_aa: CASTRSDSYNEQFF
cdr3_nt: TGCGCCAGCACCCGAAGCGACTCCTACAATGAGCAGTTCTTC

j_call: TRBJ1-2
clone_size: once
d_call: .
v_call: TRBV4-2
cdr3_aa: CASSPDNSGRVYGYTF
cdr3_nt: TGTGCCAGCAGCCCAGACAATAGTGGGAGGGTCTATGGCTACACCTTC

j_call: TRBJ1-4
clone_size: .
d_call: .
v_call: TRBV5-1
cdr3_aa: CASRNRGEDEKLFF
cdr3_nt: TGCGCCAGCAGAAACCGGGGGGAGGATGAAAAACTGTTTTTT

j_call: TRBJ2-2
clone_size: .
d_call: .
v_call: TRBV6-5
cdr3_aa: CASGYREGGELFF
cdr3_nt: TGTGCCAGCGGGTACAGGGAGGGCGGGGAGCTGTTTTTT

j_call: TRBJ2-6
clone_size: many
d_call: .
v_call: TRBV5-4
cdr3_aa: CASSLGRSGANVLTF
cdr3_nt: TGTGCCAGCAGCTTGGGTCGCTCTGGGGCCAACGTCCTGACTTTC

j_call: TRBJ1-5
clone_size: .
d_call: TRBD1
v_call: TRBV27
cdr3_aa: CASSRSGPTGVNQPQHF
cdr3_nt: TGTGCCAGCAGTCGATCCGGACCAACAGGGGTCAATCAGCCCCAGCATTTT